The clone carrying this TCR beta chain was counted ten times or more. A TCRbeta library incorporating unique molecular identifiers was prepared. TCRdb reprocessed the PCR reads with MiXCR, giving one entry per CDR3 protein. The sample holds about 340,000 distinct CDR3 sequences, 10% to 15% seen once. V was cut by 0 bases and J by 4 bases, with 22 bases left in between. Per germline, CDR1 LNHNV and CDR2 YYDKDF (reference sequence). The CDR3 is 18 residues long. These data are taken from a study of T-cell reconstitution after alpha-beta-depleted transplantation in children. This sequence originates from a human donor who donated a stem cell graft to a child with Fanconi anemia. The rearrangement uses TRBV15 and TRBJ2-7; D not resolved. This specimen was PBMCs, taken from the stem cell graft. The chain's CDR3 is CATSRDAGIKGIQYEQYF. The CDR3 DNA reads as TGTGCCACCAGCAGAGACGCCGGAATTAAGGGTATACAGTACGAGCAGTACTTC. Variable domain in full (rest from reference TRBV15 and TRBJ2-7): DAMVIQNPRYQVTQFGKPVTLSCSQTLNHNVMYWYQQKSSQAPKLLFHYYDKDFNNEADTPDNFQSRRPNTSFCFLDIRSPGLGDTAMYLCATSRDAGIKGIQYEQYFGPGTRLTVT.